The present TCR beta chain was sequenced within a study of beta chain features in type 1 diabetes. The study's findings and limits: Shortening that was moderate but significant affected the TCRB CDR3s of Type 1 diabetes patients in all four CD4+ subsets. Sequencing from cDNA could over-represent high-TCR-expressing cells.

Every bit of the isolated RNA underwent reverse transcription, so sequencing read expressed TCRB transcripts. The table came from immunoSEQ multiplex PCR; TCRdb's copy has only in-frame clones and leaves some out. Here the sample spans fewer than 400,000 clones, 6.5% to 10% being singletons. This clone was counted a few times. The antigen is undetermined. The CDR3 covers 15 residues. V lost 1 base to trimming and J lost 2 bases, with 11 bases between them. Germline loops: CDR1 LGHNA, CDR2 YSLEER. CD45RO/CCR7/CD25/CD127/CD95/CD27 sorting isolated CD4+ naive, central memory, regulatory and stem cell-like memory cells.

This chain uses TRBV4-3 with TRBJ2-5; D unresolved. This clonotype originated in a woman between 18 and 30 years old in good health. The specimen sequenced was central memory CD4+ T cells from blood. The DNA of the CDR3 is TGCGCCAGCAGCCAAGGGCAAAGCCCTCAAGAGACCCAGTACTTC. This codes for CASSQGQSPQETQYF.